Shown below are 24 T cell receptor beta chains from a single sample sequenced in a study of identical twins. MiXCR was run by TCRdb on the 5' RACE reads, yielding one entry per CDR3 protein. The repertoire holds some 1,700,000 distinct CDR3 sequences, about 31% seen once, with roughly 0.3% in the top ten. What was sequenced was cord blood. All receptors come from a newborn girl in good health.

The V call is TRBV14, the J call TRBJ1-2, with TRBD1 as a possible D gene (6 bases). The CDR3 is 13 residues long. Deletions cut 4 bases from V and 8 bases from J, with 14 bases between. Germline CDR1 reads SGHDN; CDR2 reads FVKESK. The chain's CDR3 is CASSLTGIGGYTF. In DNA, the CDR3 is TGTGCCAGCAGCCTCACAGGGATAGGCGGCTACACCTTC.

The chain is built from TRBV20-1 and TRBJ2-2, with TRBD2 identical over 7 bases. The CDR3 is 13 amino acids. CDR1 and CDR2 from the germline V gene are DFQATT and SNEGSKA (reference sequence). V shed 6 bases, J shed 6 bases, and the junction held 7 bases outside the gene matches. The CDR3 sequence: CSAPGLGPGELFF. The CDR3, as DNA: TGCAGTGCCCCCGGACTAGGTCCCGGGGAGCTGTTTTTT.

This clonotype has at least ten counts. The chain links TRBV4-2 to TRBJ2-1, with 13 positions matching TRBD2. The V gene's germline CDR1 is LGHNA and CDR2 YNFKEQ. CDR3 length: 16 residues. The V gene end was trimmed by 5 bases and the J gene end by 6 bases; junction bases not matched to a gene: 7. CDR3 amino acids: CASSSRLAGGLNEQFF. In nucleotides, the CDR3 is TGTGCCAGCAGCTCACGACTAGCGGGGGGCCTCAATGAGCAGTTCTTC.

This clonotype was seen more than once but under ten times. V is TRBV6-5 and J is TRBJ2-1; possibly TRBD2 for D (5 bases). CDR1 is MNHEY and CDR2 is SVGAGI in the germline V gene. The V and J ends lost 5 bases and 4 bases respectively, with 15 bases between them. CDR3 length: 15 residues. The CDR3 here is CASSAGEGRYNEQFF. CDR3 DNA: TGTGCCAGCAGTGCCGGGGAAGGCCGGTACAATGAGCAGTTCTTC.

This chain joins TRBV7-2 and TRBJ2-7; D possibly corresponds to TRBD2 (5 bases). The CDR3 length is 13 residues. Trimming left V 2 bases short and J 5 bases short, with 10 bases between. The V gene's germline CDR1 is SGHTA and CDR2 FQGNSA. CDR3 sequence (DNA): TGTGCCAGCAGCTTAACTCCGCGGGACGAGCAGTACTTC. This translates into CASSLTPRDEQYF.

The chain carries TRBV5-1 and TRBJ1-6, with D possibly matching TRBD1 (6 bases). Germline CDR1 is SGHRS and CDR2 is YFSETQ. This CDR3 is 14 amino acids long. V shed 4 bases and J shed 6 bases, with 11 bases lying between them. The CDR3 here is CASSGRDINSPLHF. For the CDR3, the DNA is TGCGCCAGCAGCGGCCGGGACATTAATTCACCCCTCCACTTT.

In its sample, this clonotype was seen a few times. The chain uses TRBV15 and TRBJ2-1; 8 bases align to TRBD2. The V and J ends lost 2 bases and 0 bases, in that order; junction bases with no gene match: 0. CDR3 length: 15 residues. Germline V gene sequence: CDR1 LNHNV, CDR2 YYDKDF (reference sequence). As DNA, the CDR3 is TGTGCCACCAGCAGAAGCGGGAGCTCCTACAATGAGCAGTTCTTC. Residues: CATSRSGSSYNEQFF.

This chain uses TRBV20-1 with TRBJ1-2, with 9 positions matching TRBD1. CDR1 and CDR2 from the germline V gene are DFQATT and SNEGSKA (reference sequence). The CDR3 spans 15 residues. Germline trimming cut 2 bases from V and 4 bases from J; bases unmatched to any gene: 8. CDR3 protein: CSARMGQGPSYGYTF. In DNA form, the CDR3 reads TGCAGTGCTAGAATGGGACAGGGTCCCTCCTATGGCTACACCTTC.

This clonotype came up a few times. The chain combines TRBV20-1 with TRBJ2-3, with TRBD2 identical over 10 bases. The germline V gene encodes CDR1 DFQATT and CDR2 SNEGSKA (reference sequence). The CDR3 has 19 amino acids. V lost 0 bases, J lost 1 base, and 13 bases stayed unmatched. CDR3 nucleotide sequence: TGCAGTGCTAGAGATCTCTGGGGTACTAGCGGGGTCCGCACAGATACGCAGTATTTT. It specifies CSARDLWGTSGVRTDTQYF.

The V and J genes are TRBV24-1 and TRBJ1-2; D is uncertain. Germline CDR1 KGHDR, CDR2 SFDVKD. V lost 2 bases to trimming and J lost 5 bases, with 11 bases between them. The CDR3 loop spans 14 amino acids. The CDR3 DNA is TGTGCCACCAGTGATTCGAGGGCAGCTTATGGCTACACCTTC. As protein: CATSDSRAAYGYTF.

The CDR3 DNA follows: TGTGCCAGCAGCAACCGGGACAGGGGGCGCCTCGGTGAAAAACTGTTTTTT. It encodes CASSNRDRGRLGEKLFF. The J gene is TRBJ1-4, the V gene TRBV28, with TRBD1 matching 12 bases. Looked up from germline, CDR1 is MDHEN and CDR2 is SYDVKM. This CDR3 has 17 amino acids. J gave up 7 bases and V 6 bases, and 12 bases lay outside the gene matches. The entire variable domain, with the rest obtained from reference TRBV28 and TRBJ1-4, is as follows: DVKVTQSSRYLVKRTGEKVFLECVQDMDHENMFWYRQDPGLGLRLIYFSYDVKMKEKGDIPEGYSVSREKKERFSLILESASTNQTSMYLCASSNRDRGRLGEKLFFGSGTQLSVL.

V usage is TRBV4-1 and J usage is TRBJ1-4; the D is unclear. Trimming shortened V by 4 bases and J by 0 bases, and 18 bases separated the two germline ends. Germline V gene sequence: CDR1 MGHRA, CDR2 YSYEKL. The CDR3 contains 18 residues. The CDR3 sequence: CASSLVGPVIATNEKLFF. As DNA, the CDR3 is TGCGCCAGCAGCCTGGTAGGACCCGTAATTGCAACTAATGAAAAACTGTTTTTT.

This clonotype came up a few times. The rearrangement links TRBV6-4 to TRBJ1-1; D gene unclear. The germline V gene encodes CDR1 MRHNA and CDR2 SNTAGT. Between the trimmed V and J ends, which lost 4 bases and 0 bases, there was a span of 9 bases. This CDR3 has 14 amino acids. CDR3 DNA: TGTGCCAGCAGTGGCCGCGACATGAACACTGAAGCTTTCTTT. It encodes CASSGRDMNTEAFF.

This clonotype has just a few counts. The chain is built from TRBV10-1 and TRBJ2-5, with 7 bases aligning to TRBD2. CDR3 length equals 14 residues. The trim removed 3 bases at V and 5 bases at J, leaving 6 bases unmatched. In germline, CDR1 is WNHNN, CDR2 SYGVQD (reference sequence). CDR3 sequence reads: CASSDGQGGETQYF. The DNA for the CDR3 is TGCGCCAGCAGTGATGGCCAGGGAGGGGAGACCCAGTACTTC.

This clonotype was seen many times. The chain carries TRBV10-3 and TRBJ2-1, with TRBD2 matching over 7 bases. Trimming took 0 bases from V and 1 from J; bases not matched to a gene: 3. From germline, CDR1 is ENHRY and CDR2 SYGVKD. This CDR3 spans 16 amino acids. CDR3 sequence reads: CAISESTSPSYNEQFF. Here the CDR3 DNA reads TGTGCCATCAGTGAGTCGACTAGCCCTTCCTACAATGAGCAGTTCTTC.

This clonotype was recorded a few times. V gene TRBV29-1 combines with J gene TRBJ2-3; tentative D call: TRBD1 (5 bases). V lost 3 bases and J 7 bases, leaving 14 bases between the germline ends. In germline, CDR1 is SQVTM, CDR2 ANQGSEA. This CDR3 contains 13 residues. This CDR3 is CSVETLTGYTQYF. CDR3 nucleotide sequence: TGCAGCGTTGAGACCCTTACAGGTTATACGCAGTATTTT.

The chain links TRBV12-3 or TRBV12-4 to TRBJ1-4; 10 bases map to TRBD1. V shed 8 bases, J shed 4 bases, and the junction held 13 bases outside the gene matches. The CDR3 sequence is 17 residues long. The CDR3 region is CASGAGQGIRVNEKLFF. DNA of the CDR3: TGTGCCAGCGGTGCGGGACAGGGGATCAGGGTTAATGAAAAACTGTTTTTT.

This rearrangement joins TRBV19 to TRBJ2-3, with D perhaps assigned TRBD1 or TRBD2 (5 bases each). Germline V gene data show CDR1 as LNHDA and CDR2 as SQIVND (reference sequence). The CDR3 consists of 11 residues. With 3 bases removed from V and 8 bases from J, the gap between germline ends came to 6 bases. The CDR3, as DNA: TGTGCCAGTAGTATTGGGGGTACGCAGTATTTT. It specifies CASSIGGTQYF. Drawing the rest from reference TRBV19 and TRBJ2-3, the complete variable domain is DGGITQSPKYLFRKEGQNVTLSCEQNLNHDAMYWYRQDPGQGLRLIYYSQIVNDFQKGDIAEGYSVSREKKESFPLTVTSAQKNPTAFYLCASSIGGTQYFGPGTRLTVL.

The chain has TRBV12-3 or TRBV12-4 and TRBJ2-2; 9 bases line up with TRBD1. V shed 5 bases, J shed 6 bases, and the junction held 4 bases outside the gene matches. The CDR3 length is 14 residues. CDR3 in DNA: TGTGCCAGCAGTGCGGACAGGGGTGCCGGGGAGCTGTTTTTT. Translation gives CASSADRGAGELFF.

This CDR3 reads CASKEAGSSYEQYF. Written as DNA, the CDR3 is TGTGCCAGCAAGGAAGCCGGGAGTTCCTACGAGCAGTACTTC. This chain joins TRBV6-2 or TRBV6-3 and TRBJ2-7, with D possibly matching TRBD2 (6 bases). V was cut by 7 bases and J by 1 base, with 14 bases left in between. The CDR3 consists of 14 residues. The V gene's germline CDR1 is MNHEY and CDR2 SVGEGT.

This chain connects TRBV2 to TRBJ2-1; TRBD1 matches 9 bases. The ends lost 1 base at V and 13 bases at J; junction bases unmatched: 14. The CDR3 runs 16 residues. Germline V gene data show CDR1 as SNHLY and CDR2 as FYNNEI. The CDR3 coding sequence is TGTGCCAGCAGTGAAGGGGGACAGGGAGGATCGGGCCAACAGTTCTTC. This encodes CASSEGGQGGSGQQFF.

This clonotype came up many times. V gene TRBV5-1 combines with J gene TRBJ2-1; the D gene could be TRBD1 or TRBD2 (5 bases each). This CDR3 contains 15 residues. The V gene's germline CDR1 is SGHRS and CDR2 YFSETQ. The V end was cut by 0 bases, the J end by 0 bases, with 7 bases between. CDR3 region: CASSLGGYSYNEQFF. CDR3 DNA: TGCGCCAGCAGCTTGGGGGGGTACTCCTACAATGAGCAGTTCTTC. Using reference TRBV5-1 and TRBJ2-1 for the parts outside the CDR3, the full variable domain is KAGVTQTPRYLIKTRGQQVTLSCSPISGHRSVSWYQQTPGQGLQFLFEYFSETQRNKGNFPGRFSGRQFSNSRSEMNVSTLELGDSALYLCASSLGGYSYNEQFFGPGTRLTVL.

The chain employs TRBV6-2 or TRBV6-3 and TRBJ1-1, with 8 bases aligning to TRBD1. This CDR3 has 14 amino acids. The V gene end was trimmed by 8 bases and the J gene end by 1 base; junction bases not matched to a gene: 6. Germline CDR1 and CDR2: MNHEY and SVGEGT. The CDR3 region has the DNA TGTGCCAGCGGCAGGGGGCAGGGGAACACTGAAGCTTTCTTT. This sequence encodes CASGRGQGNTEAFF.

This clonotype has only a few counts. The chain recombines TRBV27 with TRBJ2-3; D gene ambiguous. CDR3 length: 13 residues. V lost 7 bases, J lost 4 bases, and 12 bases lay in between. Germline V lookup: CDR1 MNHEY, CDR2 SMNVEV (reference sequence). The chain's CDR3 is CASTGKLADTQYF. The CDR3 nucleotides read TGTGCCAGCACGGGCAAATTAGCAGATACGCAGTATTTT.